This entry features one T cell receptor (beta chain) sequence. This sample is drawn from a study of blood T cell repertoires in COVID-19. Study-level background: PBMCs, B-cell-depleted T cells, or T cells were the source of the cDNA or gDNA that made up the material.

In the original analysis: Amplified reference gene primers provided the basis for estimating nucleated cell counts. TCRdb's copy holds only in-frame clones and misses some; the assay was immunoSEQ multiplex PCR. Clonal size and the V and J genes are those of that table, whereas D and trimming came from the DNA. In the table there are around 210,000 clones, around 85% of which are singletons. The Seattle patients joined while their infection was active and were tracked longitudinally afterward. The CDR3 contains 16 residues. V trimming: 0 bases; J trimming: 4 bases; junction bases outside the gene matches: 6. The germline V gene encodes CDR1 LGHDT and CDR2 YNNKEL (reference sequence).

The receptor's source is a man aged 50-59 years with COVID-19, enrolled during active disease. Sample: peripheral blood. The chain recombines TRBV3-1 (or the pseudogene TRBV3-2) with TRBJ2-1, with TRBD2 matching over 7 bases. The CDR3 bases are TGTGCCAGCAGCCAAGATTACGGGACTACTTACAATGAGCAGTTCTTC. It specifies CASSQDYGTTYNEQFF.